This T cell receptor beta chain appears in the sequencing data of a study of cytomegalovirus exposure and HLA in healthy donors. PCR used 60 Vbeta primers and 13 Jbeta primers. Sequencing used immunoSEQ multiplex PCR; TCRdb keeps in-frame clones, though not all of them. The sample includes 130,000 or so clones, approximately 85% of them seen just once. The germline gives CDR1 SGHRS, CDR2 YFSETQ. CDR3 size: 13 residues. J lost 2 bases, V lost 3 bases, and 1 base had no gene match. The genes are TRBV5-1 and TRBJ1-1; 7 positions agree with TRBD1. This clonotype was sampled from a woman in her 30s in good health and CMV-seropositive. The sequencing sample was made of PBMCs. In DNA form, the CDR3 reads TGCGCCAGCAGCTGGGACAGTAACACTGAAGCTTTCTTT. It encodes CASSWDSNTEAFF.